There are a few counts of the clone carrying this T cell receptor (beta chain). Conversion of TCR transcripts into cDNA relied on 5'RACE template switching, which added a universal primer site and UMIs. TCRdb redid the calling of the 5' RACE reads with MiXCR, one entry per CDR3 protein. This sample has 200,000 to 300,000 distinct CDR3 sequences, with 6% to 8% found just once. This record comes from a study of T cells after yellow fever vaccination. On the study more broadly: Fractions of limited cellularity were prepared by means of SMART-Seq v4 Ultra Low Input.

This receptor was identified in a man younger than 45 who received the YFV17D yellow fever vaccine. The input for sequencing was CD4+ T cells sorted from PBMCs, taken on the day of the yellow fever booster vaccination.

The CDR3 loop is CASSLEARGPQETQYF. The CDR3 DNA is TGCGCCAGCAGCTTGGAAGCCCGGGGACCCCAAGAGACCCAGTACTTC. The chain is built from TRBV5-1 and TRBJ2-5; D may be TRBD1 or TRBD2 (5 bases each). CDR3 length: 16 amino acids. Trimming stripped 0 bases from V and 1 base from J, with 13 bases between. CDR1 is SGHRS and CDR2 is YFSETQ in the germline V gene.